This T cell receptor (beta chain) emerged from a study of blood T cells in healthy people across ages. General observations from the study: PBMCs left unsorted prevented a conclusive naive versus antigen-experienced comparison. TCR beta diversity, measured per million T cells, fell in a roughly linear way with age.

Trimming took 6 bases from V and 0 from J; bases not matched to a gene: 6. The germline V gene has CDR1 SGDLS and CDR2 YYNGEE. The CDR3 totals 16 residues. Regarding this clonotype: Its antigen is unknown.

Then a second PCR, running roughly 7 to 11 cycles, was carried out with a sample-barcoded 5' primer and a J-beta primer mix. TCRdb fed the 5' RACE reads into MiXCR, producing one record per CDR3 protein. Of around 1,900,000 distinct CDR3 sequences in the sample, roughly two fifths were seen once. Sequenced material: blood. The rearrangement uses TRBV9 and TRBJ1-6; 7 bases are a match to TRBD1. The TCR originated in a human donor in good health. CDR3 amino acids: CASNRPGGSYNSPLHF. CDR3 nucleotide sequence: TGTGCCAGCAACCGCCCAGGGGGCTCCTATAATTCACCCCTCCACTTT.